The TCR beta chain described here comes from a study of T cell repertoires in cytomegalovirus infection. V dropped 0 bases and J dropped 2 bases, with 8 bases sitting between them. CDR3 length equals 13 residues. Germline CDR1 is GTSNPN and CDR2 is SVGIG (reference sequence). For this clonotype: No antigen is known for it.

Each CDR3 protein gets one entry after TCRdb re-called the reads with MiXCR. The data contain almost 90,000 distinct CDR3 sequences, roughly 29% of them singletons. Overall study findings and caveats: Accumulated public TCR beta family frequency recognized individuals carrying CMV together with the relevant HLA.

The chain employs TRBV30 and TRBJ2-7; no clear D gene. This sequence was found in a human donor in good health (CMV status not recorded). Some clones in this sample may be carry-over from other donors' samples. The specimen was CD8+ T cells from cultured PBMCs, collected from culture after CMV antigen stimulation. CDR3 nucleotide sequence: TGTGCCTGGAGTGTGGGCCTTCCCTACGAGCAGTACTTC. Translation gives CAWSVGLPYEQYF.